The entry below gives a single T cell receptor (beta chain) sequence along with its context. The antigen is unknown. The entry originates in a study of T cell responses to AZD1222 COVID-19 vaccine. Germline lookup yields CDR1 SGHDT and CDR2 YYEEEE. Losses at the gene ends were 2 bases for V and 2 bases for J; bases not matched to a gene: 10. The CDR3 length is 18 residues. Study-level findings and limits: Vaccination with two AZD1222 doses was followed by a rise in Spike-specific TCR breadth and depth.

This table comes from immunoSEQ multiplex PCR, and its TCRdb copy is limited to in-frame clones, with some not included. The sample has about 150,000 clones, about 89% seen once; the top ten hold roughly 2.8%. The V gene is TRBV5-6, the J gene TRBJ2-3; TRBD2 matches 11 bases. The source material was peripheral blood, sampled on day 0 of MenACWY control vaccination. The sequence derives from an adult in good health. The CDR3 protein is CASSFELAGGLYTDTQYF. CDR3 coding DNA: TGTGCCAGCAGCTTCGAGTTAGCGGGGGGGCTTTACACAGATACGCAGTATTTT.